The subject of this entry is one TCR beta chain. Its antigen is unidentified. This entry comes from a study of cytomegalovirus exposure and HLA in healthy donors. Study conclusions and caveats: Usually a TCR sequence was rare, but some public TCRs were found in many donors.

Both 60 Vbeta primers and 13 Jbeta primers went into the PCR. Sequenced by immunoSEQ multiplex PCR; TCRdb stores in-frame clones only, minus some. In the table there are around 190,000 clones, roughly 85% of which are singletons. Germline CDR1 PRHDT, CDR2 FYEKMQ (reference sequence). V lost 1 base to trimming and J lost 5 bases, with 11 bases between them. The CDR3 is made up of 15 amino acids. This chain links TRBV13 with TRBJ2-2; D may be TRBD1 (6 bases). The receptor comes from a woman aged 25 to 39 in good health and CMV-seropositive. Sequencing was performed on PBMCs. For the CDR3, the DNA is TGTGCCAGCAGCTTAGTAGGGGGACAAACCGGGGAGCTGTTTTTT. It is translated as CASSLVGGQTGELFF. The whole variable domain, filled in from reference TRBV13 and TRBJ2-2, reads AAGVIQSPRHLIKEKRETATLKCYPIPRHDTVYWYQQGPGQDPQFLISFYEKMQSDKGSIPDRFSAQQFSDYHSELNMSSLELGDSALYFCASSLVGGQTGELFFGEGSRLTVL.